The 17 T cell receptor beta chains in this list originate from one sample, sequenced in a study of identifying expanded T cells in peripheral blood. The data were produced by immunoSEQ multiplex PCR, yet TCRdb's version contains in-frame clones alone and is incomplete. Among about 90,000 clones, 70% to 90% were seen once, and the ten largest hold 4% to 5.5%. Sequencing was carried out using blood. The receptors derive from a person aged 18 to 75 in good health.

The genes are TRBV10-3 and TRBJ1-5, with D unclear. The ends were cut back, 0 bases at V and 7 bases at J, with 10 bases in the middle. The CDR3 consists of 14 residues. CDR1 is ENHRY and CDR2 is SYGVKD in the germline V gene. The CDR3 spells CAISESGSGQPQHF. The CDR3 DNA reads as TGTGCCATCAGTGAGTCAGGGTCGGGGCAGCCCCAGCATTTT.

This clone appeared a single time. The chain carries TRBV5-1 and TRBJ2-7, with D possibly TRBD1 on 5 matching bases. The CDR3 is made up of 12 amino acids. Germline V gives CDR1 SGHRS, CDR2 YFSETQ. Trimming left V 4 bases short and J 7 bases short, with 12 bases between. Here the CDR3 DNA reads TGCGCCAGCAGCCAGGGATCGAGGGAGCAGTACTTC. It yields the protein CASSQGSREQYF.

V is TRBV7-9 and J is TRBJ2-5; the D is unclear. Germline values: CDR1 SEHNR, CDR2 FQNEAQ (reference sequence). This CDR3 has 10 residues. V was shortened by 5 bases and J by 6 bases, with 4 bases between the two germline ends. The CDR3 DNA is TGTGCCAGCAGCGACCAGACCCAGTACTTC. It translates to CASSDQTQYF.

This clone was picked up a small number of times. This CDR3 is CASSQGMSGSNTGELFF. The CDR3 DNA follows: TGCGCCAGCAGCCAAGGCATGTCTGGCAGTAACACCGGGGAGCTGTTTTTT. The chain has TRBV4-3 and TRBJ2-2, with D hard to call. Germline CDR1 reads LGHNA; CDR2 reads YSLEER. V lost 1 base and J lost 2, with 14 bases in between. The CDR3 sequence is 17 residues long.

V and J are TRBV5-1 and TRBJ1-6; TRBD1 is a possible D gene (5 bases). Deletions cut 3 bases from V and 0 bases from J, with 10 bases between. This CDR3 spans 16 amino acids. Looked up from germline, CDR1 is SGHRS and CDR2 is YFSETQ. The CDR3 sequence is CASSYQGFSYNSPLHF. CDR3 bases: TGCGCCAGCAGCTATCAGGGCTTCTCCTATAATTCACCCCTCCACTTT.

The CDR3 here is CAISETLSSYEQYF. CDR3 sequence (DNA): TGTGCCATCAGTGAAACCCTCTCCTCCTACGAGCAGTACTTC. The chain uses TRBV10-3 and TRBJ2-7, with D unresolved. The germline V and J ends were trimmed by 3 bases and 0 bases, with 9 bases remaining between them. This CDR3 has 14 residues. Germline V gene sequence: CDR1 ENHRY, CDR2 SYGVKD.

The chain combines TRBV6-5 with TRBJ1-5; 7 nucleotides line up with TRBD1. With V trimmed by 6 bases and J by 2 bases, 7 bases remained unmatched. The germline V gene encodes CDR1 MNHEY and CDR2 SVGAGI. This CDR3 comprises 15 residues. The CDR3 spells CASSPRGAGNQPQHF. In DNA, the CDR3 is TGTGCCAGCAGCCCCAGGGGGGCAGGCAATCAGCCCCAGCATTTT.

The chain has TRBV5-6 and TRBJ1-5; D is uncertain. The germline CDR1 and CDR2 sequences are SGHDT and YYEEEE. V shed 1 base and J shed 1 base, with 9 bases lying between them. The CDR3 is 15 residues long. Here the CDR3 DNA reads TGTGCCAGCAGCTTGCTGGGTGGGAGCAATCAGCCCCAGCATTTT. Amino acids: CASSLLGGSNQPQHF.

Here the CDR3 reads CASSWGIHEKLFF. DNA for the CDR3: TGTGCCAGCAGCTGGGGGATTCATGAAAAACTGTTTTTT. The chain has TRBV27 and TRBJ1-4; D might be TRBD1 (5 bases). The CDR3 extends over 13 amino acids. V was clipped by 6 bases and J by 6 bases, with 11 bases between them. Looked up from germline, CDR1 is MNHEY and CDR2 is SMNVEV (reference sequence).

The CDR3: CASSLVPETQYF. CDR3 nucleotides: TGTGCCAGCAGCTTAGTTCCAGAGACCCAGTACTTC. This rearrangement joins TRBV11-3 to TRBJ2-5; D is unresolved. The CDR3 sequence is 12 residues long. The V end was cut by 1 base, the J end by 4 bases, with 4 bases between. Germline values: CDR1 SGHNT, CDR2 YENEEA.

This clone was picked up a small number of times. The chain uses TRBV14 and TRBJ1-1; D may be TRBD1 (5 bases). The V end was cut by 4 bases, the J end by 8 bases, with 11 bases between. This CDR3 comprises 12 residues. CDR1 SGHDN and CDR2 FVKESK come from the germline V gene. The DNA for the CDR3 is TGTGCCAGCAGCCGGGGACTATCAGAAGCTTTCTTT. This codes for CASSRGLSEAFF.

CDR3: CASSPDRVGYTF. DNA for the CDR3: TGTGCCAGCAGCCCGGACAGGGTTGGCTACACCTTC. The chain employs TRBV6-6 and TRBJ1-2, with 8 bases fitting TRBD1. The germline V gene has CDR1 MNHNY and CDR2 SVGAGI (reference sequence). The V and J ends lost 6 bases and 7 bases, in that order; junction bases with no gene match: 4. The CDR3 consists of 12 residues.

This clone is a singleton in its sample. This sequence joins TRBV7-2 and TRBJ1-1; possible D gene TRBD1, 6 bases. The CDR3 is 14 residues long. The V gene lost 2 bases and the J gene lost 5 bases, with 12 bases spanning the gap. CDR1 SGHTA and CDR2 FQGNSA come from the germline V gene. The CDR3 sequence is CASSLMDSGTEAFF. CDR3 DNA sequence: TGTGCCAGCAGCTTAATGGACAGTGGGACTGAAGCTTTCTTT.

J is TRBJ2-7 and V is TRBV5-6; the match to TRBD1 covers 10 bases. The length of the CDR3 is 15 residues. The trim removed 4 bases at V and 0 bases at J, leaving 4 bases unmatched. Germline CDR1 reads SGHDT; CDR2 reads YYEEEE. CDR3 DNA: TGTGCCAGCAGCCCCGGGACAGGGGTCTCCTACGAGCAGTACTTC. Its protein is CASSPGTGVSYEQYF.

This chain links TRBV9 with TRBJ2-7; the D gene is possibly TRBD1 (6 bases). The length of the CDR3 is 13 residues. V gave up 4 bases and J gave up 3 bases, with 11 bases separating them. CDR1 is SGDLS, CDR2 YYNGEE, per germline. The CDR3 sequence: CASSIRDNYEQYF. DNA for the CDR3: TGTGCCAGCAGCATCCGGGACAACTACGAGCAGTACTTC.

This chain uses TRBV6-6 with TRBJ1-5; D perhaps matches TRBD1 (6 bases). Germline lookup yields CDR1 MNHNY and CDR2 SVGAGI (reference sequence). The V gene lost 6 bases and the J gene lost 6 bases, with 18 bases spanning the gap. The CDR3 sequence is 15 residues long. The DNA of the CDR3 is TGTGCCAGCAGGTCTGACAGGCAGAGGCGTCAGCCCCAGCATTTT. Translating it yields CASRSDRQRRQPQHF.

CDR3 in DNA: TGTGCCAGCAGCTTGGGACAACAAGAGACCCAGTACTTC. Translating it yields CASSLGQQETQYF. The chain carries TRBV7-2 and TRBJ2-5; the D gene is possibly TRBD1 (6 bases). CDR1 is SGHTA, CDR2 FQGNSA, per germline. The CDR3 contains 13 residues. V was cut by 3 bases and J by 2 bases, with 7 bases left in between.